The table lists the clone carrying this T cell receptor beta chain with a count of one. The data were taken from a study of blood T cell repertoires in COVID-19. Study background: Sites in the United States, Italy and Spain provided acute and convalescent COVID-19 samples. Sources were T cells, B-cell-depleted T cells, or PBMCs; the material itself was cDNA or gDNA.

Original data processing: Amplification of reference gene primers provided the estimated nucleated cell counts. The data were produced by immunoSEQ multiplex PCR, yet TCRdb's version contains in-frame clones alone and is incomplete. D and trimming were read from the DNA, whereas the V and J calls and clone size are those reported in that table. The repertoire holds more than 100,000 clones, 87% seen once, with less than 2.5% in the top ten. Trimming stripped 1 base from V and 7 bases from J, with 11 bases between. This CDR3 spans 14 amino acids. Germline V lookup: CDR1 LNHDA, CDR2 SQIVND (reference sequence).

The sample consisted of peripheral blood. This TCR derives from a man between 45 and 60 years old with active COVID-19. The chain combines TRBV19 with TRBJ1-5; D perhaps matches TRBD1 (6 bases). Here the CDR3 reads CASSIVGGSQPQHF. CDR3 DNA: TGTGCCAGTAGTATAGTAGGGGGAAGCCAGCCCCAGCATTTT.